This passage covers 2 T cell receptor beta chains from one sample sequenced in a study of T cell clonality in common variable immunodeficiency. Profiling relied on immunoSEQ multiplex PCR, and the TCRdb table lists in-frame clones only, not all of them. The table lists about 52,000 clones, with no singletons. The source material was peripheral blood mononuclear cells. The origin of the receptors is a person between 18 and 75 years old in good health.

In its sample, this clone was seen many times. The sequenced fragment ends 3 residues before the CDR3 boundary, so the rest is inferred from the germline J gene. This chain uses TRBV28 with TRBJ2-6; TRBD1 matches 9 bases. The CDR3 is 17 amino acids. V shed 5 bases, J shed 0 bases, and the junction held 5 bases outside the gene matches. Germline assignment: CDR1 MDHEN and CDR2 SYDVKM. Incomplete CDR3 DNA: TGTGCCAGCAGTCGGACAGGGGCCCCCTCTGGGGCCAACGTC. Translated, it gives CASSRTGAPSGANV. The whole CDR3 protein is CASSRTGAPSGANVLTF.

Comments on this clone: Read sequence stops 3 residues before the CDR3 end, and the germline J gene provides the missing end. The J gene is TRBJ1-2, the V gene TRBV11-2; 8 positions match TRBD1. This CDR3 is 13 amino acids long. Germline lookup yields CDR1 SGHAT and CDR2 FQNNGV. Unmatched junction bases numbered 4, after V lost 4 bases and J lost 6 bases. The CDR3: CASSSDRVDGYTF. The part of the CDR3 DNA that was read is TGTGCCAGCAGCTCGGACAGGGTTGATGGC.